The rows below give T cell receptor beta chains drawn from one sample of a study of molecular identifiers for immune sequencing clone quantification. TCRdb analysed the PCR reads with MiXCR anew, one entry per CDR3 protein. Here the sample spans about 65,000 distinct CDR3 sequences, less than 20% being singletons. Sequencing input: naive CD8+ T cells from blood, with Jurkat cell RNA spiked in. These receptors all come from a human donor in good health. Some libraries in this study had Jurkat cell RNA spiked in. The CDR3 runs from the conserved cysteine through the conserved F or W. Fields, in order: clone size, V gene, J gene, D gene, CDR3 protein, CDR3 DNA. D genes are given only for firm matches. Rows give clone size only sometimes, using once, few, many, or a class for an expanded clone.

abundance: few; v_gene: TRBV27; j_gene: TRBJ2-4; d_gene: TRBD1; CDR3aa: CASSLVQGALDIQYF; CDR3nt: TGTGCCAGCAGTTTAGTGCAGGGGGCGCTTGACATTCAGTACTTC
abundance: .; v_gene: TRBV11-3; j_gene: TRBJ2-2; d_gene: TRBD2; CDR3aa: CAGLRTRENTGELFF; CDR3nt: TGTGCCGGGCTCCGGACTAGGGAGAACACCGGGGAGCTGTTTTTT
abundance: many; v_gene: TRBV7-9; j_gene: TRBJ2-1; d_gene: .; CDR3aa: CASSQGTTWDEQFF; CDR3nt: TGTGCCAGCAGCCAAGGGACAACTTGGGATGAGCAGTTCTTC
abundance: many; v_gene: TRBV3-1; j_gene: TRBJ2-7; d_gene: TRBD2; CDR3aa: CASSQRWGGLAGALPSYEQYF; CDR3nt: TGTGCCAGCAGCCAAAGATGGGGAGGACTAGCGGGGGCATTGCCCTCCTACGAGCAGTACTTC
abundance: few; v_gene: TRBV18; j_gene: TRBJ2-7; d_gene: .; CDR3aa: CASSPPRQYEQYF; CDR3nt: TGTGCCAGCTCACCACCTCGACAGTACGAGCAGTACTTC
abundance: many; v_gene: TRBV7-2; j_gene: TRBJ1-6; d_gene: .; CDR3aa: CASSLANQNLQREGYSPLHF; CDR3nt: TGTGCCAGCAGCTTAGCGAATCAGAACTTGCAACGCGAGGGATATTCACCCCTCCACTTT
abundance: .; v_gene: TRBV28; j_gene: TRBJ2-7; d_gene: TRBD1; CDR3aa: CASRENRGIDEQYF; CDR3nt: TGTGCCAGCAGGGAGAACAGGGGAATCGACGAGCAGTACTTC
abundance: many; v_gene: TRBV12-3/TRBV12-4; j_gene: TRBJ2-3; d_gene: TRBD2; CDR3aa: CASSPVAGGTDTQYF; CDR3nt: TGTGCCAGCAGTCCCGTAGCGGGAGGGACAGATACGCAGTATTTT
abundance: many; v_gene: TRBV29-1; j_gene: TRBJ2-2; d_gene: .; CDR3aa: CSVFANTGELFF; CDR3nt: TGCAGCGTGTTTGCGAACACCGGGGAGCTGTTTTTT
abundance: .; v_gene: TRBV18; j_gene: TRBJ2-1; d_gene: .; CDR3aa: CASSPINNEQFF; CDR3nt: TGTGCCAGCTCACCAATCAACAATGAGCAGTTCTTC
abundance: many; v_gene: TRBV5-1; j_gene: TRBJ2-3; d_gene: TRBD2; CDR3aa: CASSLVITSGIDTDTQYF; CDR3nt: TGCGCCAGCAGCTTGGTGATTACTAGCGGGATCGACACAGATACGCAGTATTTT
abundance: many; v_gene: TRBV20-1; j_gene: TRBJ2-1; d_gene: .; CDR3aa: CSARDVGVSYNEQFF; CDR3nt: TGCAGTGCTAGAGATGTGGGGGTCTCCTACAATGAGCAGTTCTTC
abundance: many; v_gene: TRBV6-2/TRBV6-3; j_gene: TRBJ1-5; d_gene: .; CDR3aa: CASSWGVNSNQPQHF; CDR3nt: TGTGCCAGCAGTTGGGGAGTTAATAGCAATCAGCCCCAGCATTTT
abundance: many; v_gene: TRBV20-1; j_gene: TRBJ2-1; d_gene: TRBD2; CDR3aa: CSAKWLAENNEQFF; CDR3nt: TGCAGTGCTAAATGGCTAGCGGAGAACAATGAGCAGTTCTTC
abundance: many; v_gene: TRBV19; j_gene: TRBJ2-5; d_gene: .; CDR3aa: CASSLDRRTQYF; CDR3nt: TGTGCCAGTAGCCTAGACAGGAGGACCCAGTACTTC
abundance: many; v_gene: TRBV27; j_gene: TRBJ2-3; d_gene: .; CDR3aa: CASRKAGGLTDTQYF; CDR3nt: TGTGCCAGCAGAAAAGCTGGGGGCCTCACAGATACGCAGTATTTT
abundance: many; v_gene: TRBV5-1; j_gene: TRBJ2-1; d_gene: TRBD1; CDR3aa: CASSSPETGSYNEQFF; CDR3nt: TGCGCCAGCAGCTCGCCCGAGACAGGGTCCTACAATGAGCAGTTCTTC
abundance: many; v_gene: TRBV20-1; j_gene: TRBJ2-3; d_gene: .; CDR3aa: CSARHNVPPDTQYF; CDR3nt: TGCAGTGCTAGACATAACGTCCCCCCAGATACGCAGTATTTT
abundance: .; v_gene: TRBV11-3; j_gene: TRBJ2-1; d_gene: TRBD2; CDR3aa: CASRARGGRYNEQFF; CDR3nt: TGTGCCAGCAGGGCACGGGGAGGGCGTTACAATGAGCAGTTCTTC